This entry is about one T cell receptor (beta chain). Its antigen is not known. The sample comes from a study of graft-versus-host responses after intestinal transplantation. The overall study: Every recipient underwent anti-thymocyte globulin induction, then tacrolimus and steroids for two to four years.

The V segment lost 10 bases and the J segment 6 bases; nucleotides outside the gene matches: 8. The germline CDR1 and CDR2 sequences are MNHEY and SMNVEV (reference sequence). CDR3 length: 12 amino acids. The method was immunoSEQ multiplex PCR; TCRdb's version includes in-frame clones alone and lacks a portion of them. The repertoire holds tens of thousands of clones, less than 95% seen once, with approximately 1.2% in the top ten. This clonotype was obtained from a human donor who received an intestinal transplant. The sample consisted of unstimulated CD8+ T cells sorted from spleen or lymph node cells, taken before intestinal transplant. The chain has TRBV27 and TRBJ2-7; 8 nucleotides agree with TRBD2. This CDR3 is CATRGGRVEQYF. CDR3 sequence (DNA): TGTGCCACCCGGGGGGGAAGGGTCGAGCAGTACTTC.